A single sample is the source of the 23 T cell receptor beta chains below, sequenced in a study of breast tumors, draining lymph nodes, adjacent tissues. TCRdb independently ran MiXCR on the multiplex PCR reads; one entry per CDR3 protein. The sample yields about 270,000 distinct CDR3 sequences, 30% seen once. Samples came from axillary lymph nodes draining the breast cancer. The material sequenced was axillary lymph node tissue. The source is a female donor with breast cancer. Some clones in this sample may be carry-over from other donors' samples.

This clonotype was counted many times. The rearrangement links TRBV6-2 or TRBV6-3 to TRBJ1-2; D unclear. V was trimmed by 4 bases and J by 2 bases, leaving 8 bases between them. The CDR3 runs to 13 residues. Germline CDR1 is MNHEY and CDR2 is SVGEGT. CDR3 region: CASSLSGNYGYTF. The CDR3 bases are TGTGCCAGCAGTTTGAGTGGGAACTATGGCTACACCTTC.

This clonotype occurred a few times. The chain combines TRBV6-2 or TRBV6-3 with TRBJ2-7; 10 bases match TRBD2. J lost 3 bases, V lost 0 bases, and 8 bases had no gene match. The CDR3 totals 17 residues. The germline V gene has CDR1 MNHEY and CDR2 SVGEGT. CDR3 bases: TGTGCCAGCAGTTACTCGACAGGCCTAGCGGGGGACTACGAGCAGTACTTC. Residues: CASSYSTGLAGDYEQYF.

Of note for this clonotype: A much more abundant neighbour one base away suggests this may be a read error. The CDR3 bases are TGTGCCAGCAGCGAGGGGACTAGACCCTTCAATGAGCCGTTCTTC. The encoded protein is CASSEGTRPFNEPFF. The rearrangement joins TRBV9 to TRBJ2-1, with 8 bases identical to TRBD2. The CDR3 runs 15 residues. In germline, CDR1 is SGDLS, CDR2 YYNGEE.

As to this clonotype: A read error is possible here, since a much larger clone lies one base away. The rearrangement joins TRBV19 to TRBJ1-3; D call uncertain. CDR1 is LNHDA and CDR2 is SQIVND in the germline V gene (reference sequence). Trimming shortened V by 5 bases and J by 2 bases, and 10 bases separated the two germline ends. The CDR3 spans 14 residues. The CDR3, as DNA: TGTGCCAGTAGTGTTTCAGGTGCTGGAAACACCATATATTTT. This codes for CASSVSGAGNTIYF.

The sample holds many counts of this clonotype. CDR3 in amino acids: CSATQRGGYGYTF. The CDR3 coding sequence is TGCAGTGCTACCCAGAGGGGGGGCTATGGCTACACCTTC. The chain uses TRBV20-1 and TRBJ1-2; TRBD1 might be the D (6 bases). Germline V gene sequence: CDR1 DFQATT, CDR2 SNEGSKA (reference sequence). This CDR3 spans 13 amino acids. Trimming shortened V by 4 bases and J by 4 bases, and 13 bases separated the two germline ends.

Worth noting for this clonotype: Since a much larger clone is just one base distant, this may be a read error. The CDR3 does not close with the conserved phenylalanine or tryptophan, likely indicating a read error. The V and J genes are TRBV20-1 and TRBJ2-7; D gene ambiguous. Deletions cut 1 base from V and 2 bases from J, with 12 bases between. This CDR3 region has 14 residues. The germline V gene has CDR1 DFQATT and CDR2 SNEGSKA (reference sequence). This chain's CDR3 is CSARADAGTYEQYS. CDR3 bases: TGCAGTGCTAGAGCGGACGCCGGAACCTACGAGCAGTACTCC.

The sample holds many counts of this clonotype. The rearrangement uses TRBV7-9 and TRBJ2-7; D possibly corresponds to TRBD2 (5 bases). Germline CDR1 and CDR2: SEHNR and FQNEAQ (reference sequence). V was shortened by 4 bases and J by 2 bases, with 9 bases between the two germline ends. This CDR3 has 13 residues. The CDR3 sequence is CASSSSGAYEQYF. In DNA, the CDR3 is TGTGCCAGCAGCTCCTCCGGGGCCTACGAGCAGTACTTC.

This clonotype was seen just once. Being one base from a much bigger clone, this may be a read error. The rearrangement joins TRBV5-4 to TRBJ1-2, with a weak D call TRBD1 (6 bases). The CDR3 is 15 residues long. Looked up from germline, CDR1 is SGHNT and CDR2 is YYREEE (reference sequence). Trimming removed 0 bases at V and 6 bases at J, with 15 bases between. This CDR3 reads CASSLEAGDIHGYTF. DNA of the CDR3: TGTGCCAGCAGCTTGGAGGCAGGGGACATCCATGGCTACACCTTC.

This clonotype was detected many times. The chain employs TRBV19 and TRBJ2-2; 9 bases align to TRBD1. Germline V gene sequence: CDR1 LNHDA, CDR2 SQIVND (reference sequence). This CDR3 region has 16 residues. With V trimmed by 5 bases and J by 1 base, 5 bases remained unmatched. The CDR3 nucleotides read TGTGCCAGTAGTGCAGCGGGACAGGGGAACACCGGGGAGCTGTTTTTT. Protein product: CASSAAGQGNTGELFF.

V usage is TRBV6-5 and J usage is TRBJ1-2; 9 positions match TRBD1. Germline values: CDR1 MNHEY, CDR2 SVGAGI. V lost 5 bases, J lost 4 bases, and 14 bases stayed unmatched. This CDR3 contains 17 residues. CDR3: CASSHPSQGQGSYGYTF. The CDR3 coding sequence is TGTGCCAGCAGTCACCCCTCGCAGGGACAGGGATCCTATGGCTACACCTTC.

This clonotype was observed a handful of times. The chain carries TRBV5-1 and TRBJ2-7; possible D gene TRBD2, 7 bases. The germline gives CDR1 SGHRS, CDR2 YFSETQ. Trimming took off 0 bases at V and 3 bases at J, with 13 bases between the two ends. This CDR3 has 15 amino acids. The CDR3 loop reads CASSLEGGLLYEQYF. The CDR3 DNA sequence: TGCGCCAGCAGCTTGGAAGGGGGACTACTCTACGAGCAGTACTTC.

This clonotype was seen repeatedly, ten times or more. The CDR3 sequence: CASSLARAQETQYF. As DNA, the CDR3 is TGTGCCAGCAGCTTAGCGCGGGCCCAAGAGACCCAGTACTTC. The genes are TRBV7-9 and TRBJ2-5; D might be TRBD2 (5 bases). The V gene's germline CDR1 is SEHNR and CDR2 FQNEAQ (reference sequence). V lost 0 bases and J 1 base, leaving 6 bases between the germline ends. The CDR3 has 14 amino acids.

This clonotype was seen at least ten times. The gene calls are TRBV20-1 and TRBJ2-3; TRBD1 might be the D (5 bases). The CDR3 consists of 14 residues. Per germline, CDR1 DFQATT and CDR2 SNEGSKA (reference sequence). The V and J ends lost 6 bases and 2 bases respectively, with 15 bases between them. CDR3 coding DNA: TGCAGTGCGTTAGGGGATGTTCACACAGATACGCAGTATTTT. Encoded protein: CSALGDVHTDTQYF.

The chain is built from TRBV10-2 and TRBJ1-5; D gene uncertain. Germline CDR1 is WSHSY and CDR2 is SAAADI. Trimming left V 3 bases short and J 5 bases short, with 8 bases between. This CDR3 is 13 amino acids long. CDR3 region: CASSETPYQPQHF. The CDR3 DNA follows: TGCGCCAGCAGTGAAACCCCATATCAGCCCCAGCATTTT.

A word on this clonotype: Since a much larger clone is just one base distant, this may be a read error. The chain has TRBV6-6 and TRBJ1-4; D might be TRBD1 (5 bases). V lost 4 bases to trimming and J lost 5 bases, with 14 bases between them. This CDR3 contains 15 residues. The V gene's germline CDR1 is MNHNY and CDR2 SVGAGI (reference sequence). CDR3 in DNA: TGTGCCAGCAGTTGCTCCGGGGGGGAGAATGAAAAACTGTTTTTT. It translates to CASSCSGGENEKLFF.

This clonotype was seen many times. This chain joins TRBV6-5 and TRBJ2-2; TRBD1 aligns across 9 bases. Per germline, CDR1 MNHEY and CDR2 SVGAGI. The V and J ends lost 5 bases and 4 bases, in that order; junction bases with no gene match: 8. This CDR3 comprises 16 residues. The CDR3 is CASSARTGVVTGELFF. The CDR3 DNA is TGTGCCAGCAGTGCCAGGACAGGGGTAGTCACCGGGGAGCTGTTTTTT.

This clonotype was seen at least ten times. The chain recombines TRBV11-3 with TRBJ1-3; D remains ambiguous. V dropped 5 bases and J dropped 5 bases, with 10 bases sitting between them. Germline values: CDR1 SGHNT, CDR2 YENEEA. CDR3 length: 13 residues. CDR3 in amino acids: CASSVQLRNTIYF. In DNA, the CDR3 is TGTGCCAGCAGCGTCCAGCTCAGAAACACCATATATTTT.

In its sample, this clonotype was seen many times. This chain joins TRBV9 and TRBJ1-5; D is uncertain. The CDR3 covers 12 residues. The V and J ends lost 7 bases and 7 bases respectively, with 12 bases between them. The V gene's germline CDR1 is SGDLS and CDR2 YYNGEE. DNA of the CDR3: TGTGCCAGCCGTTGGGCGGAACAGCCCCAGCATTTT. Protein product: CASRWAEQPQHF.

On this clonotype itself: Here the CDR3 omits its conserved ending phenylalanine or tryptophan, so a read error is the likely source. The DNA is left out, because the CDR3 cannot be placed on it with certainty; the CDR3 is given as TCRdb lists it. The V call is TRBV7-8, the J call TRBJ1-3. CDR1 SGHVS and CDR2 FQNEAQ come from the germline V gene. From its first to its last residue, the CDR3 has 8 amino acids. The CDR3 here is CASSLHNL.

About this clonotype: A much larger clone differs by one base, so this may be a read error. This chain uses TRBV6-5 with TRBJ2-7; 7 nucleotides match TRBD2. Looked up from germline, CDR1 is MNHEY and CDR2 is SVGAGI. The ends lost 1 base at V and 3 bases at J; junction bases unmatched: 3. This CDR3 is 14 amino acids long. CDR3 in amino acids: CASSYWEGHYEQYF. CDR3 coding DNA: TGTGCCAGCAGTTACTGGGAGGGTCACTACGAGCAGTACTTC.

In its sample, this clonotype was seen many times. The chain uses TRBV9 and TRBJ1-5; D perhaps matches TRBD1 (5 bases). Germline V gene data show CDR1 as SGDLS and CDR2 as YYNGEE. V was trimmed by 3 bases and J by 7 bases, leaving 14 bases between them. The CDR3 has 14 residues. The CDR3 here is CASSGGGAEQPQHF. As DNA, the CDR3 is TGTGCCAGCAGCGGGGGAGGGGCGGAACAGCCCCAGCATTTT.

Regarding this clonotype: A read error may produce the germline difference seen at one junction end. This sequence joins TRBV12-3 or TRBV12-4 and TRBJ2-5; 11 bases are shared with TRBD2. The CDR3 extends over 14 amino acids. CDR3 in amino acids: CASRLAGAQETQHF. The CDR3 DNA is TGTGCCAGCAGACTAGCGGGAGCCCAGGAGACCCAGCACTTC.

This clonotype was detected only a few times. A much bigger clone sits one base away, suggesting this may be a read error. The chain joins TRBV5-4 to TRBJ1-3; TRBD1 might be the D (5 bases). The germline V and J ends were trimmed by 2 bases and 0 bases, with 9 bases remaining between them. CDR1 and CDR2 from the germline V gene are SGHNT and YYREEE (reference sequence). The CDR3 is 15 residues long. Here the CDR3 reads CASSFDSPSGNTIYF. CDR3 DNA sequence: TGTGCCAGCAGCTTTGACAGCCCCTCTGGAAACACCATATATTTT.